The rows below give T cell receptor beta chains drawn from one sample of a study of cytotoxic CD8 clonotypes in ibrutinib-treated CLL. TCRdb's copy holds only in-frame clones and misses some; the assay was immunoSEQ multiplex PCR. Here the sample spans roughly 330,000 clones, around 66% being singletons. Specimen: PBMCs, collected after 36 months of ibrutinib treatment. These TCRs come from a human donor with chronic lymphocytic leukemia. The CDR3 runs from the conserved cysteine through the conserved F or W. The D gene is left open where the match is weak. A row's size may be missing; if present it is once, few, many or a size class.

j_gene,v_gene,d_gene,abundance,CDR3nt,CDR3aa
TRBJ2-7,TRBV2,NA,NA,TGTGCCAGCAGTTCCGGACCCTACGAGCAGTACTTC,CASSSGPYEQYF
TRBJ1-1,TRBV5-5,NA,NA,TGTGCCAGCAGCTTTCAGGTTCCCTCCACTGAAGCTTTCTTT,CASSFQVPSTEAFF
TRBJ2-7,TRBV27,NA,NA,TGTGCCAGCAGTTCTCCGAGCTCCTACGAGCAGTACTTC,CASSSPSSYEQYF
TRBJ1-6,TRBV14,NA,NA,TGTGCCAGCAGCCAAGTTGGGCAGACCCTCCATAATTCACCCCTCCACTTT,CASSQVGQTLHNSPLHF
TRBJ1-5,TRBV25-1,TRBD1,few,TGTGCCAGCAGTGGAGGGGGCAGGGCTCAGCCCCAGCATTTT,CASSGGGRAQPQHF
TRBJ2-5,TRBV7-8,TRBD1,NA,TGTGCCAGCAGCCCCCGGACAGGGCAAACGACCCAGTACTTC,CASSPRTGQTTQYF
TRBJ2-7,TRBV6-5,NA,NA,TGTGCCAGCAGTTACGACGACACCTCCTACGAGCAGTACTTC,CASSYDDTSYEQYF
TRBJ2-1,TRBV7-2,TRBD1,NA,TGTGCCAGCAGCTTACGGGGACAGGGTGGCAATGAGCAGTTCTTC,CASSLRGQGGNEQFF
TRBJ2-5,TRBV4-1,NA,once,TGCGCCAGCAGCCAAGTTTCACCGGGGGCCGTGACCCAGTACTTC,CASSQVSPGAVTQYF
TRBJ2-7,TRBV7-9,TRBD2,NA,TGTGCCAGCAGCTCTCCCTCGTTGGTGAGCGGGAGGGACGAGCAGTACTTC,CASSSPSLVSGRDEQYF
TRBJ2-3,TRBV5-1,NA,NA,TGCGCCAGCAGTGAGAGCACAGATACGCAGTATTTT,CASSESTDTQYF
TRBJ2-5,TRBV6-5,NA,NA,TGTGCCAGCAGTGAAGAGGGTATGGAGACCCAGTACTTC,CASSEEGMETQYF
TRBJ1-4,TRBV15,NA,NA,TGTGCCACCAGCAGAGTCCCAGGGGTAGAAGAAAAACTGTTTTTT,CATSRVPGVEEKLFF
TRBJ1-3,TRBV5-3,TRBD1,NA,TGTGCCAGAAGTCTGGGGACAGCCTACTCTGGAAACACCATATATTTT,CARSLGTAYSGNTIYF
TRBJ2-7,TRBV15,NA,NA,TGTGCCACCAGCAGAGATGCCGCAGTCGAGCAGTACTTC,CATSRDAAVEQYF
TRBJ2-3,TRBV29-1,NA,NA,TGCAGCGTTGAGGGACAGAGAGGGACTAGCACAGATACGCAGTATTTT,CSVEGQRGTSTDTQYF
TRBJ1-2,TRBV27,TRBD1,few,TGTGCCAGCAGGGACAGGCGTCTTGGTGGCTACACCTTC,CASRDRRLGGYTF
TRBJ2-7,TRBV4-1,NA,NA,TGCGCCAGCAGCTCGAATTGGGCAGGGTCACCCTACGAGCAGTACTTC,CASSSNWAGSPYEQYF
TRBJ2-3,TRBV2,NA,NA,TGTGCCAGCCCTAGGTACAGCACTAGCACAGATACGCAGTATTTT,CASPRYSTSTDTQYF
TRBJ2-7,TRBV28,NA,NA,TGTGCCAGCAGTCCCCAGGGCCACGAGCAGTACTTC,CASSPQGHEQYF
TRBJ2-6,TRBV21-1,NA,NA,TGTGCCAGCAGCTCCAGCGAGGGAGGAGGGTCAGGGGCCAACGTCCTGACTTTC,CASSSSEGGGSGANVLTF
TRBJ2-5,TRBV9,NA,NA,TGTGCCAGCAGCGCACGACAGTCCTACGGGGAGACCCAGTACTTC,CASSARQSYGETQYF
TRBJ2-7,TRBV14,NA,NA,TGTGCCAGCAGCCAAGGCGGGTTTCCCTACGAGCAGTACTTC,CASSQGGFPYEQYF
TRBJ2-1,TRBV29-1,NA,NA,TGCAGCGTTGAAGAAGGCAGCTCCTACAATGAGCAGTTCTTC,CSVEEGSSYNEQFF